This entry concerns a single T cell receptor beta chain. These data are taken from a study of blood T cell repertoires in COVID-19. For the study at large: Sites across the United States, Italy and Spain contributed samples from acute and convalescent COVID-19. In each case, the material was cDNA or gDNA derived from T cells, B-cell-depleted T cells, or PBMCs.

As handled by the study authors: Scientists estimated how many nucleated cells there were by amplifying reference gene primers. Clones were read by immunoSEQ multiplex PCR, and TCRdb kept only the in-frame ones, dropping some. V and J calls and clone size are given by that table; D and trimming were obtained from the DNA. This table has about 120,000 clones, approximately 88% appearing once. V was shortened by 6 bases and J by 2 bases, with 10 bases between the two germline ends. CDR3 length: 13 residues. The germline gives CDR1 LGHNA, CDR2 YNFKEQ. This sequence originates from a man in his fifties with acute or convalescent COVID-19. Source material: peripheral blood. The chain carries TRBV4-2 and TRBJ1-2; D is perhaps TRBD1 (5 bases). This CDR3 is CASSLQGNYGYTF. The DNA of the CDR3 is TGTGCCAGCAGTCTTCAGGGAAACTATGGCTACACCTTC.